This TCR beta chain came from a study of cytomegalovirus exposure and HLA in healthy donors (dated by TCRdb to between 2016 and 2019). General notes on the study: According to a later analysis, one platform produced both the roughly 120 validation repertoires and the 670 or so repertoires of the first cohort. The study was designed to test whether signatures of past pathogen exposure could be identified by cataloging public T cell receptors. A separate validation cohort of roughly 130 different subjects was used in addition to the roughly 620-subject first cohort. High-throughput TCR immunosequencing, statistical association of individual TCRs with disease status, and machine learning were combined to predict cytomegalovirus infection status. The paper as a whole reports these results and caveats: A total of fewer than 200 TCR beta chains were listed by the study as associated with cytomegalovirus. The authors suggested that the approach could potentially be extended to other disease states and immunological phenotypes. In vitro tests confirmed that a few of the cytomegalovirus-associated TCR beta chains recognize cytomegalovirus antigens. Most TCR sequences were observed very rarely across donors, whereas some public TCRs were present in many individuals. Cytomegalovirus status was reported to be diagnosed by the classifier with high specificity and sensitivity in both the original and validation cohorts. A later analysis found that TCRs clustered in the first cohort also tended to co-occur in the approximately 120 validation repertoires, with 94% of cluster scores above 0. The validation cohort had no HLA typing available for a later analysis, so co-occurrence within that cohort was assessed over all 110 or so repertoires.

The method behind the library was the immunoSEQ multiplex PCR assay. The authors' pipeline ran thus. A statistical classification framework was built for diagnosing cytomegalovirus status from the catalog of TCR beta chain sequences. TCRdb re-hosts the immuneACCESS table, in-frame sequences only. Its copies lack some clones; in the studies checked, an unresolved V gene accounts for under half of them, and the cause for the rest is not known. From that table come the V and J calls and clone size; the DNA was used to work out D and trimming. The sample records around 260,000 clones, 90% of which are singletons. The ten largest clones add up to 3.1% of the sample. Worth noting for this clone: The antigen it binds to is not known. Base-call qualities are not available, and no considerably larger clone is one nucleotide away.

Donors formed part of the validation cohort, which comprised about 130 subjects and was distinct from the first cohort of under 800 subjects. Trimming leaves V shorter by 0 bases and J shorter by 1 base, with the junction holding 7 bases beyond the gene matches. Via the germline V gene, CDR1 is LGHNT and CDR2 FRNRAP. Its CDR3 holds 18 amino acids, cysteine through phenylalanine. Here the CDR3 DNA is all that survives: 54 bases in frame from base 1. Sequencing used PBMCs. The sequence came from a woman under 40 in good health and CMV-seronegative. The chain joins TRBV12-5 to TRBJ2-3, and TRBD2 aligns with 10 junction nucleotides. For the CDR3, the sequence is CASGLVVDGTSGTDTQYF. The base sequence is TGTGCTAGTGGTTTGGTCGTCGACGGGACTAGCGGCACAGATACGCAGTATTTT.